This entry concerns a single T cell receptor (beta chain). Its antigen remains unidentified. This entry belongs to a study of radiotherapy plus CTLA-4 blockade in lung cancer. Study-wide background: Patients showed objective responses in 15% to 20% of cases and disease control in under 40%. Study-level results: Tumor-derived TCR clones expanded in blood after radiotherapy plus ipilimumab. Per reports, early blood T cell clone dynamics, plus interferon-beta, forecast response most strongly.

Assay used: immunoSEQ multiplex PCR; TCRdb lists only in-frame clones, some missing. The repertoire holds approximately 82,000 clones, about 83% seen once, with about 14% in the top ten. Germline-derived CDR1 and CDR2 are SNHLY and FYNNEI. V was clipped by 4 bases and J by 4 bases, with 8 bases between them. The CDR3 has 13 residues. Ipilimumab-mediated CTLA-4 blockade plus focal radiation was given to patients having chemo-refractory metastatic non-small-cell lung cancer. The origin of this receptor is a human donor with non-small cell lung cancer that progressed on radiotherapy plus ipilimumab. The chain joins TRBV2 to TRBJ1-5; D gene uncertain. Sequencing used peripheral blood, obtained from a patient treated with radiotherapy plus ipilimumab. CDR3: CASSGGGNQPQHF. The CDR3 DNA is TGTGCCAGCAGTGGGGGAGGGAATCAGCCCCAGCATTTT. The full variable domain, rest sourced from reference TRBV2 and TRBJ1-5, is EPEVTQTPSHQVTQMGQEVILRCVPISNHLYFYWYRQILGQKVEFLVSFYNNEISEKSEIFDDQFSVERPDGSNFTLKIRSTKLEDSAMYFCASSGGGNQPQHFGDGTRLSIL.